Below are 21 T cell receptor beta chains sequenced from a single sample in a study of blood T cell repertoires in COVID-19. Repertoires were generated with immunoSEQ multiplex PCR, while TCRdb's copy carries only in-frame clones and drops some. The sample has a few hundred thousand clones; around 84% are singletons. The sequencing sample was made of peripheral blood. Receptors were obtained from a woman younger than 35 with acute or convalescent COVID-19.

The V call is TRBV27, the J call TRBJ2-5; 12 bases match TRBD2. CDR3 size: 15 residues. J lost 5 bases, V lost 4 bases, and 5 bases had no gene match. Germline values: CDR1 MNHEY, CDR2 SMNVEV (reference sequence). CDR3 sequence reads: CASSSRLAGVETQYF. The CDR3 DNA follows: TGTGCCAGCAGTTCCCGACTAGCGGGAGTGGAGACCCAGTACTTC.

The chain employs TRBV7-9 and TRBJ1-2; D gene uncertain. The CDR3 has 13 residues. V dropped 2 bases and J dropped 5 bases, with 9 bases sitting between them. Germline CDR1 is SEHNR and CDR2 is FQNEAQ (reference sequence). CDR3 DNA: TGTGCCAGCAGCTTATCCCCGGGGTATGGCTACACCTTC. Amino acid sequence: CASSLSPGYGYTF.

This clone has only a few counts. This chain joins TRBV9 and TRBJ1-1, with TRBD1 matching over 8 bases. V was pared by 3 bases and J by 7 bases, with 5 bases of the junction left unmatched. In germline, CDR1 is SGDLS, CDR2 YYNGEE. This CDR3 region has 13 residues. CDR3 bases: TGTGCCAGCAGCGCAACCGACAGGGGTGAAGCTTTCTTT. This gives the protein CASSATDRGEAFF.

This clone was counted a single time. CDR3 region: CASSYSGTSGRQFYEQYF. The CDR3 nucleotides read TGTGCCAGCAGCTACTCCGGGACTAGCGGGAGGCAATTCTACGAGCAGTACTTC. This chain joins TRBV5-4 and TRBJ2-7; 15 bases fit TRBD2. CDR3 length equals 18 residues. Germline CDR1 reads SGHNT; CDR2 reads YYREEE (reference sequence). After removal of 3 bases from V and 3 bases from J, the junction contained 10 bases not matched to a gene. The entire variable domain, with the rest obtained from reference TRBV5-4 and TRBJ2-7, is as follows: ETGVTQSPTHLIKTRGQQVTLRCSSQSGHNTVSWYQQALGQGPQFIFQYYREEENGRGNFPPRFSGLQFPNYSSELNVNALELDDSALYLCASSYSGTSGRQFYEQYFGPGTRLTVT.

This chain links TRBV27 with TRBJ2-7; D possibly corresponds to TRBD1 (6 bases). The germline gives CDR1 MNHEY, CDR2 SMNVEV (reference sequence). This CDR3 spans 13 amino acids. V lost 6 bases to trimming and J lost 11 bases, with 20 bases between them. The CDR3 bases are TGTGCCAGCAGCTTTTCCCAACAGGGAAAGGAGTACTTC. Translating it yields CASSFSQQGKEYF.

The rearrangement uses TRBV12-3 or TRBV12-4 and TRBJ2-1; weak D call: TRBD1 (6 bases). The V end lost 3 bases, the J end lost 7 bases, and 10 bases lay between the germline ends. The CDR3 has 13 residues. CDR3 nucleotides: TGTGCCAGCAGTTTGGGGACACCTAATGAGCAGTTCTTC. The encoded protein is CASSLGTPNEQFF.

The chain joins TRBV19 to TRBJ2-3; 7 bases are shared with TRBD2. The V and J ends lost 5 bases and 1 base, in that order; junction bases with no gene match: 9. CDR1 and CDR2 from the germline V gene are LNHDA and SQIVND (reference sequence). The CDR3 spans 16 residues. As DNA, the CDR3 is TGTGCCAGTAGTTTCGGCGGAGGGAGGGGCACAGATACGCAGTATTTT. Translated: CASSFGGGRGTDTQYF.

In DNA, the CDR3 is TGTGCCAGCAGTTTACAGGACAGGGGGAGGTACGAGCAGTACTTC. It encodes CASSLQDRGRYEQYF. The chain carries TRBV27 and TRBJ2-7; 10 bases are shared with TRBD1. The CDR3 runs 15 residues. CDR1 and CDR2 (germline): MNHEY, SMNVEV (reference sequence). V gave up 2 bases and J gave up 4 bases; unmatched junction bases: 5.

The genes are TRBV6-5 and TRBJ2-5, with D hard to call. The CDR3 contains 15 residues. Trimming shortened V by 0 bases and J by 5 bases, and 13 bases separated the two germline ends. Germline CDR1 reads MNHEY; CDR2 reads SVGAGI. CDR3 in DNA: TGTGCCAGCAGTTACTCATACCGGCCTAGGGAGACCCAGTACTTC. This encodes CASSYSYRPRETQYF.

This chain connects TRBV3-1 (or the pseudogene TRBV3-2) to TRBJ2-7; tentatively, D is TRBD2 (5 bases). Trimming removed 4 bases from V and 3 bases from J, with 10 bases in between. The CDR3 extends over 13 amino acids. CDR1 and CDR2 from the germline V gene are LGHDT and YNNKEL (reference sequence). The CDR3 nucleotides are TGTGCCAGCAGCCTACTAGGCTACTACGAGCAGTACTTC. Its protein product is CASSLLGYYEQYF.

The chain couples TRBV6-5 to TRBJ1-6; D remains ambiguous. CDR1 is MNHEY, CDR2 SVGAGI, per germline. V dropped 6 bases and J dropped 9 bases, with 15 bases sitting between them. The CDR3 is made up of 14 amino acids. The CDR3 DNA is TGTGCCAGCAGAGCGGAGGGTTTCCGTTCACCCCTCCACTTT. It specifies CASRAEGFRSPLHF.

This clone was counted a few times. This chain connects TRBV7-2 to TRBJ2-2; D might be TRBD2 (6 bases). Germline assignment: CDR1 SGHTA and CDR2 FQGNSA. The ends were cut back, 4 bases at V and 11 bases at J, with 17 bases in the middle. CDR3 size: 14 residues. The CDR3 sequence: CASSSHLGDSELFF. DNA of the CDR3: TGTGCCAGCAGCTCCCATCTCGGGGACTCCGAGCTGTTTTTT.

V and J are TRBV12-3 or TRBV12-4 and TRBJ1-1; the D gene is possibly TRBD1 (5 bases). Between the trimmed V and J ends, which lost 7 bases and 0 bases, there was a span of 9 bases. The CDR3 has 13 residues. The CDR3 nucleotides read TGTGCCAGCACGGAACAGGTGAACACTGAAGCTTTCTTT. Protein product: CASTEQVNTEAFF.

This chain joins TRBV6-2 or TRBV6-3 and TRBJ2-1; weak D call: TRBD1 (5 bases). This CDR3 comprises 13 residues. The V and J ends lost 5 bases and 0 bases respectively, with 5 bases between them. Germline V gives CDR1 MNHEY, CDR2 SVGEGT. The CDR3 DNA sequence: TGTGCCAGCAGTCAGGGCTCCTACAATGAGCAGTTCTTC. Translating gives CASSQGSYNEQFF.

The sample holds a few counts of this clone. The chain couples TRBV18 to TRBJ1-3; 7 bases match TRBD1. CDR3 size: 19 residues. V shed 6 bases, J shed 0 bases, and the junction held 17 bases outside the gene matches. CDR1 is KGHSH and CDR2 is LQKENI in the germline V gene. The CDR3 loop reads CASSLSEGAVAFSGNTIYF. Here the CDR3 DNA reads TGTGCCAGCTCCCTATCCGAGGGGGCAGTGGCCTTCTCTGGAAACACCATATATTTT.

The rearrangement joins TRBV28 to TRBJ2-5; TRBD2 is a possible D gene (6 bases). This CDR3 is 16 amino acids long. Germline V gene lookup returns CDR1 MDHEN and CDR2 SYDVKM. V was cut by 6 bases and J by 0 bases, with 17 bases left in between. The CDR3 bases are TGTGCCAGCAGCGAAGCACAGCCGGGAGACCAAGAGACCCAGTACTTC. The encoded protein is CASSEAQPGDQETQYF.

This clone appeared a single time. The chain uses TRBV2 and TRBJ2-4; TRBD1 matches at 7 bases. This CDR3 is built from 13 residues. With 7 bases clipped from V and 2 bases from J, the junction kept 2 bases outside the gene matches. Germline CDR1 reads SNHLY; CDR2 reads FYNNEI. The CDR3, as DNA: TGTGCCAGCACGACAGGGACCAAAAACATTCAGTACTTC. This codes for CASTTGTKNIQYF.

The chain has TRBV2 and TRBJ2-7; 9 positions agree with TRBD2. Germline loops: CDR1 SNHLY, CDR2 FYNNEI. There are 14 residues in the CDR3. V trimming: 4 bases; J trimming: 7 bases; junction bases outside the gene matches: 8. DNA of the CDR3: TGTGCCAGCAGTGGAGCTAGCGGGATCGGGGAGCAGTACTTC. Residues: CASSGASGIGEQYF.

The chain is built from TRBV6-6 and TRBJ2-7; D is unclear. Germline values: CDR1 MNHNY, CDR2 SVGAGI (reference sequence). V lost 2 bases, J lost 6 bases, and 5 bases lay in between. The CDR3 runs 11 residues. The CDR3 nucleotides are TGTGCCAGCAGTTACGCTAGCGAGCAGTACTTC. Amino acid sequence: CASSYASEQYF.

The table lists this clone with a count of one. The CDR3 sequence: CASRGAGGVDGYTF. CDR3 nucleotides: TGTGCCAGCAGAGGGGCCGGAGGGGTCGATGGCTACACCTTC. The gene calls are TRBV2 and TRBJ1-2, with D maybe TRBD1 (5 bases). This CDR3 spans 14 amino acids. Per germline, CDR1 SNHLY and CDR2 FYNNEI. The ends were cut back, 6 bases at V and 6 bases at J, with 17 bases in the middle.

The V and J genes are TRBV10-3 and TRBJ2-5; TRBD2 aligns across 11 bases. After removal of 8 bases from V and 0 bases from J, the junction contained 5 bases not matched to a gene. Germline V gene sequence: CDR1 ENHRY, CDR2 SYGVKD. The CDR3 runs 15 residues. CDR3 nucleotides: TGTGCCATCCGAGGACTAGCGGGCGACCAAGAGACCCAGTACTTC. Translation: CAIRGLAGDQETQYF.